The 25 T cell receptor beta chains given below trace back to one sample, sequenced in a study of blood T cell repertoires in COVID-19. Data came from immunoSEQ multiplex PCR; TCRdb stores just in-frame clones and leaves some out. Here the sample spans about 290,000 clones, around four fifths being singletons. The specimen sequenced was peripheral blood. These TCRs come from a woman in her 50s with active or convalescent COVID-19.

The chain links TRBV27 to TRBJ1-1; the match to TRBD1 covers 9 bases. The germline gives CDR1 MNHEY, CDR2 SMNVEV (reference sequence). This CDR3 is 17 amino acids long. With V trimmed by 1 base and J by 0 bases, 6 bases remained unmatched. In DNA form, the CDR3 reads TGTGCCAGCAGTTTATTCGGACAGGGGAGCCTGAACACTGAAGCTTTCTTT. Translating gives CASSLFGQGSLNTEAFF.

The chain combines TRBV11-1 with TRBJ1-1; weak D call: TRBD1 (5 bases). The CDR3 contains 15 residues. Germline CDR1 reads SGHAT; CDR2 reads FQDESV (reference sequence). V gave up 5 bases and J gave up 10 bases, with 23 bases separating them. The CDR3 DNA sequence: TGTGCCAGCAGCCGTGGGGACGTCGGGGGAAGGGGAGCTTTCTTT. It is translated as CASSRGDVGGRGAFF. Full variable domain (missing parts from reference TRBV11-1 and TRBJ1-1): EAEVAQSPRYKITEKSQAVAFWCDPISGHATLYWYRQILGQGPELLVQFQDESVVDDSQLPKDRFSAERLKGVDSTLKIQPAELGDSAMYLCASSRGDVGGRGAFFGQGTRLTVV.

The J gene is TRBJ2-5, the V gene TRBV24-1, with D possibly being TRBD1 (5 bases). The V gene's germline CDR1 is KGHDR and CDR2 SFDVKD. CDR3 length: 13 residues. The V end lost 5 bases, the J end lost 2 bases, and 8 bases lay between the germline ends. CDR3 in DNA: TGTGCCACCAGTGTGGCAGGGCAAGAGACCCAGTACTTC. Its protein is CATSVAGQETQYF.

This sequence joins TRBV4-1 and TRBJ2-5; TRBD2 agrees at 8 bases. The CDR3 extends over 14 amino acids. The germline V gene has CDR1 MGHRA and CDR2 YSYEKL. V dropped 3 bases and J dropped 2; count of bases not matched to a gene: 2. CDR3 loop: CASSHRGGQETQYF. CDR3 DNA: TGCGCCAGCAGCCACCGGGGGGGTCAAGAGACCCAGTACTTC.

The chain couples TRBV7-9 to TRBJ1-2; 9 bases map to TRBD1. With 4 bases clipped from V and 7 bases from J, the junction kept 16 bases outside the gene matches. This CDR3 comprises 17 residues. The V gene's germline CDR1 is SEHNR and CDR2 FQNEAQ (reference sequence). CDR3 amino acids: CASSSRRTGDHLRGYTF. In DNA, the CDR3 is TGTGCCAGCAGCTCTCGAAGGACAGGGGACCATCTTCGTGGCTACACCTTC. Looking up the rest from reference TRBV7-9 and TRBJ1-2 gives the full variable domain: DTGVSQNPRHKITKRGQNVTFRCDPISEHNRLYWYRQTLGQGPEFLTYFQNEAQLEKSRLLSDRFSAERPKGSFSTLEIQRTEQGDSAMYLCASSSRRTGDHLRGYTFGSGTRLTVV.

CDR3 sequence (DNA): TGTGCCAGCAACCATTACGGACAGGGGAGGACTGAAGCTTTCTTT. Translated, it gives CASNHYGQGRTEAFF. V usage is TRBV3-1 (or the pseudogene TRBV3-2) and J usage is TRBJ1-1, with 9 bases that match TRBD1. Germline CDR1 is LGHDT and CDR2 is YNNKEL (reference sequence). This CDR3 region has 15 residues. V dropped 7 bases and J dropped 5; count of bases not matched to a gene: 11.

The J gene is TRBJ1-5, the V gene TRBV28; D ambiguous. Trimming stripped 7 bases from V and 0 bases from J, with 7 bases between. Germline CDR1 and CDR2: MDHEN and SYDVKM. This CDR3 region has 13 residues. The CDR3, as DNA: TGTGCCAGCACCGTAAATAGCAATCAGCCCCAGCATTTT. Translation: CASTVNSNQPQHF.

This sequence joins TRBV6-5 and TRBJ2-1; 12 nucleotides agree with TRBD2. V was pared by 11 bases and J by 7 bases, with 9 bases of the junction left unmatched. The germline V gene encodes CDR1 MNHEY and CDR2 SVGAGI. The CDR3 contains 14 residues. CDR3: CAGMTSGSRNEQFF. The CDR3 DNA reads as TGTGCCGGGATGACTAGCGGGAGTCGGAATGAGCAGTTCTTC.

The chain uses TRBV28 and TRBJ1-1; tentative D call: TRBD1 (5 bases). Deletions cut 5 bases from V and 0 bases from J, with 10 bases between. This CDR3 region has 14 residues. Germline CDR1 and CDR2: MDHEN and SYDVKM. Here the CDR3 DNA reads TGTGCCAGCAGTCTACGGGGGATGAACACTGAAGCTTTCTTT. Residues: CASSLRGMNTEAFF.

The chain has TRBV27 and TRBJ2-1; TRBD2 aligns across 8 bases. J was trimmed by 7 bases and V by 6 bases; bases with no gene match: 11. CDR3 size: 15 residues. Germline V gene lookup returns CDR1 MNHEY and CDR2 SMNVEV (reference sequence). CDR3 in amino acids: CASSQAGVGSNEQFF. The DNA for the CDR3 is TGTGCCAGCAGCCAAGCGGGGGTGGGCTCTAATGAGCAGTTCTTC.

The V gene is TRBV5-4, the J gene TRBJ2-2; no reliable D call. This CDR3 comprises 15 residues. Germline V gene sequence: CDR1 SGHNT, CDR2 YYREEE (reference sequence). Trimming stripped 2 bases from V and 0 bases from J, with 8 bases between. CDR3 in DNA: TGTGCCAGCAGCTTTCCAGGTTCGAACACCGGGGAGCTGTTTTTT. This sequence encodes CASSFPGSNTGELFF.

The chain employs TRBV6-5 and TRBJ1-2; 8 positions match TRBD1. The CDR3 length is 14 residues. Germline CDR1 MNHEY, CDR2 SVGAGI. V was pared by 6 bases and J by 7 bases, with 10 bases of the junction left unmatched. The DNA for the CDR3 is TGTGCCAGCAGGTACACCACACAGGGGGTTGGCTACACCTTC. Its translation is CASRYTTQGVGYTF.

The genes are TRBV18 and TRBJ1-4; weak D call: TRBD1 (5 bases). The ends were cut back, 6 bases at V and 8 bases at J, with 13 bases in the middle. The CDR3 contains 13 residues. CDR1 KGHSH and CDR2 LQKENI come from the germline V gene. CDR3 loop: CASSGGATEKLFF. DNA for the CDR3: TGTGCCAGCTCGGGGGGAGCCACGGAAAAACTGTTTTTT. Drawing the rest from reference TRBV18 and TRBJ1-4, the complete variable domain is NAGVMQNPRHLVRRRGQEARLRCSPMKGHSHVYWYRQLPEEGLKFMVYLQKENIIDESGMPKERFSAEFPKEGPSILRIQQVVRGDSAAYFCASSGGATEKLFFGSGTQLSVL.

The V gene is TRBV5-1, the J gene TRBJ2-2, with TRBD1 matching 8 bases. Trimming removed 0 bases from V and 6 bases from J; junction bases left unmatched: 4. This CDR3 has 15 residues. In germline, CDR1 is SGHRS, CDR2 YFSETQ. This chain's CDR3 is CASSLVQGAAGELFF. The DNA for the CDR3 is TGCGCCAGCAGCTTGGTTCAGGGGGCGGCCGGGGAGCTGTTTTTT.

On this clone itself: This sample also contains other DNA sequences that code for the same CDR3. CDR3 sequence: CASSPGLAVYNEQFF. The CDR3 DNA follows: TGTGCCAGCAGCCCGGGACTAGCGGTCTACAATGAGCAGTTCTTC. The rearrangement links TRBV11-2 to TRBJ2-1; TRBD2 matches 11 bases. V lost 5 bases to trimming and J lost 3 bases; unmatched junction nucleotides: 3. The CDR3 extends over 15 amino acids. Germline V gene data show CDR1 as SGHAT and CDR2 as FQNNGV.

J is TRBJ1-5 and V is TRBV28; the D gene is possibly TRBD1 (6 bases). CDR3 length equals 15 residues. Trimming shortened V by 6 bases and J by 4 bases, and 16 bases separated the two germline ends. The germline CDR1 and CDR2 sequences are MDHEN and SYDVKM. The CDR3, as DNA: TGTGCCAGCAGCCCCCCCCAGGGGATAAATCAGCCCCAGCATTTT. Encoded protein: CASSPPQGINQPQHF.

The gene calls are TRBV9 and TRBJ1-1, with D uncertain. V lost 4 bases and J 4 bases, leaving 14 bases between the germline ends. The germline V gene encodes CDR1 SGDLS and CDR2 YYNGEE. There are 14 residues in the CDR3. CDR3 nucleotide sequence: TGTGCCAGCAGCCGATCTTCGGGTTCCACTGAAGCTTTCTTT. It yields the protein CASSRSSGSTEAFF.

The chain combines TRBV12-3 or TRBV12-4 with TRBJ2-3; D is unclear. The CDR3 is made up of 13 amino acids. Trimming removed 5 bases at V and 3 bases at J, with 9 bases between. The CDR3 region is CASSGHRTDTQYF. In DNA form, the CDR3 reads TGTGCCAGCAGTGGGCATCGTACAGATACGCAGTATTTT.

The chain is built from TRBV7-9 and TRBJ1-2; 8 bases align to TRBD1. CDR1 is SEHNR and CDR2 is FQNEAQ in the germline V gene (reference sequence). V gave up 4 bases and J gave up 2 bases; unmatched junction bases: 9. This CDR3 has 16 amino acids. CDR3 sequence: CASSSGQGGGNYGYTF. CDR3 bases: TGTGCCAGCAGCTCAGGACAGGGCGGCGGAAACTATGGCTACACCTTC.

CDR3 in DNA: TGCGCCAGCAGCAGTTTACCGGGACAGCGAGACAATGAGCAGTTCTTC. Amino acid sequence: CASSSLPGQRDNEQFF. This rearrangement joins TRBV5-1 to TRBJ2-1; 7 positions match TRBD1. In germline, CDR1 is SGHRS, CDR2 YFSETQ. This CDR3 is 16 amino acids long. V shed 4 bases, J shed 5 bases, and the junction held 12 bases outside the gene matches.

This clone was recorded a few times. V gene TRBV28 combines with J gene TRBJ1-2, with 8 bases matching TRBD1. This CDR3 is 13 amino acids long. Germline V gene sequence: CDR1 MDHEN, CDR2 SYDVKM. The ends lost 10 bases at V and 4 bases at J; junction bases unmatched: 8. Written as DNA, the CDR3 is TGTGCCACCCGGGACAGGAACCTCTATGGCTACACCTTC. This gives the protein CATRDRNLYGYTF.

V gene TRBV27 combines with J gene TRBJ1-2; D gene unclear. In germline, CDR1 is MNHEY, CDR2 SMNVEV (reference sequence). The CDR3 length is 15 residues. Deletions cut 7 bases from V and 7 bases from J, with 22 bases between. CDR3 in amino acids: CASTTSNQKARGYTF. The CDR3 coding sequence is TGTGCCAGCACCACCTCGAACCAAAAAGCGCGTGGCTACACCTTC.

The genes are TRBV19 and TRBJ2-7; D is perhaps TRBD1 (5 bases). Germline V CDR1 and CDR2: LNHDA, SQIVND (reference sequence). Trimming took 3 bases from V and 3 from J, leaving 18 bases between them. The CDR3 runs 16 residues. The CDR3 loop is CASSISWAGIIYEQYF. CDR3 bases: TGTGCCAGTAGTATTTCGTGGGCAGGGATAATCTACGAGCAGTACTTC.

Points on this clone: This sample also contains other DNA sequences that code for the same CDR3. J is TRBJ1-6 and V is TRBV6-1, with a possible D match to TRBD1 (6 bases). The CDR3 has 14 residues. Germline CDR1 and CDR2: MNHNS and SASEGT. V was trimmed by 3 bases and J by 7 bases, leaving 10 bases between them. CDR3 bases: TGTGCCAGCAGTGAGCAGGGGACGAATTCACCCCTCCACTTT. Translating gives CASSEQGTNSPLHF.

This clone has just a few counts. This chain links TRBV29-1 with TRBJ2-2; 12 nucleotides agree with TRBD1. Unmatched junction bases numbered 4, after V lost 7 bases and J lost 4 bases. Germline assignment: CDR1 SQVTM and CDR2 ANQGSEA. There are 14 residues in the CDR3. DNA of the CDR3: TGCAGCGCCGGGACAGGGGGCGCCACCGGGGAGCTGTTTTTT. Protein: CSAGTGGATGELFF.